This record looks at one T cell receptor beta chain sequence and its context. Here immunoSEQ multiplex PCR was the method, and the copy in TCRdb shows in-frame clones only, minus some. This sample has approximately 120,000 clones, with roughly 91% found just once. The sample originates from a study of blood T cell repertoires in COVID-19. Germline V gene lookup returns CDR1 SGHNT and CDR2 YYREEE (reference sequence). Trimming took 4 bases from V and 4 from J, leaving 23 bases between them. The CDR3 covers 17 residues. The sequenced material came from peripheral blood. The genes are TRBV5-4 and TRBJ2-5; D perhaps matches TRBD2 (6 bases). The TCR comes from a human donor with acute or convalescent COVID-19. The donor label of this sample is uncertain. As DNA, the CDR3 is TGTGCCAGCAGCCCGACGAGGGCGGGGCTAGGTCGAGAGACCCAGTACTTC. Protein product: CASSPTRAGLGRETQYF.